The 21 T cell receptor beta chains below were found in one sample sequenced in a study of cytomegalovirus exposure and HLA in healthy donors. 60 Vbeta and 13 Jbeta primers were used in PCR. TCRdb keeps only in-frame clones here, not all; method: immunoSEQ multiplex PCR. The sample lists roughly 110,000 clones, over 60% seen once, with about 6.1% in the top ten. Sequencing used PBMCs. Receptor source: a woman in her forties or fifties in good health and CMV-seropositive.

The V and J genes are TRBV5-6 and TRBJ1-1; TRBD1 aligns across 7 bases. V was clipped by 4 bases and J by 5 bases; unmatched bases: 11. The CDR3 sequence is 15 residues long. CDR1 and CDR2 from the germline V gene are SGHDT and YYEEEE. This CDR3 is CASSPPVGGRTEAFF. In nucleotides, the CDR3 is TGTGCCAGCAGCCCTCCCGTAGGGGGCAGGACTGAAGCTTTCTTT.

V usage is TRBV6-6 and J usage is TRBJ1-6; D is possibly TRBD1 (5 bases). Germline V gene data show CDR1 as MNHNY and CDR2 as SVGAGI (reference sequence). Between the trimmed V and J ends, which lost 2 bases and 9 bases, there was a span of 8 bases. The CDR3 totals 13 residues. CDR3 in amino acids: CASSYQGTSPLHF. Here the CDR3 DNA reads TGTGCCAGCAGTTACCAGGGAACTTCACCCCTCCACTTT.

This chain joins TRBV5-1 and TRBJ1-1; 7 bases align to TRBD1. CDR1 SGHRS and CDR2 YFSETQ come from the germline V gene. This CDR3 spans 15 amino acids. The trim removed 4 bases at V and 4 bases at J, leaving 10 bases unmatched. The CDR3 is CASSREQGKGTEAFF. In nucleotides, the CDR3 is TGCGCCAGCAGCCGCGAACAGGGGAAAGGCACTGAAGCTTTCTTT.

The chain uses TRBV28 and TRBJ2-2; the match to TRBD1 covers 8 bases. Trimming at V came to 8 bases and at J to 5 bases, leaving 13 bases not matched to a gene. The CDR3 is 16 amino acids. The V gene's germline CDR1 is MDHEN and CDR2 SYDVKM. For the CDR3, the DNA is TGTGCCAGCCGTGTCGGCGACAGGGGTGAGACCGGGGAGCTGTTTTTT. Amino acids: CASRVGDRGETGELFF.

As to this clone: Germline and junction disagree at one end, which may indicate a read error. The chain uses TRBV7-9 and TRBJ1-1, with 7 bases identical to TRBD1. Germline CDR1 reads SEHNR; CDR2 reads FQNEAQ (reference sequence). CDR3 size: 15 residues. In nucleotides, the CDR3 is TGTTCCAGCAGGACCCACACAGGGGTGAACACTGAAGCTTTCTTT. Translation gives CSSRTHTGVNTEAFF.

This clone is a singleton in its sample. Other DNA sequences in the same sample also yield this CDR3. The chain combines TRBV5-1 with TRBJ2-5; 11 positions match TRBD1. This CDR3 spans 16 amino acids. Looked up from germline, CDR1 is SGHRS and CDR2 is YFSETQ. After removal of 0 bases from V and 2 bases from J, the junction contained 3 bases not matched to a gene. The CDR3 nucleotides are TGCGCCAGCAGCTTGGGTGGGACAGGGGGACAAGAGACCCAGTACTTC. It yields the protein CASSLGGTGGQETQYF. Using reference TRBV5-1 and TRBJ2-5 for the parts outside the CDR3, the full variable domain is KAGVTQTPRYLIKTRGQQVTLSCSPISGHRSVSWYQQTPGQGLQFLFEYFSETQRNKGNFPGRFSGRQFSNSRSEMNVSTLELGDSALYLCASSLGGTGGQETQYFGPGTRLLVL.

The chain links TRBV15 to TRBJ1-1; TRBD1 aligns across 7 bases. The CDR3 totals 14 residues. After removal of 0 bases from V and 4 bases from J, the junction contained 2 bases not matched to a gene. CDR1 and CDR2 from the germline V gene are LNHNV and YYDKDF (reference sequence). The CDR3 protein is CATSREGGGTEAFF. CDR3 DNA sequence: TGTGCCACCAGCAGAGAAGGGGGCGGCACTGAAGCTTTCTTT.

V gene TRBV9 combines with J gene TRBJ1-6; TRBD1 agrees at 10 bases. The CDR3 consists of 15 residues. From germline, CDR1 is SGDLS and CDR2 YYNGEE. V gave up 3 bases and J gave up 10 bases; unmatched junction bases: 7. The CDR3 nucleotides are TGTGCCAGCAGCGCCCGACAGGGGGCAGGGTCACCCCTCCACTTT. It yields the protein CASSARQGAGSPLHF.

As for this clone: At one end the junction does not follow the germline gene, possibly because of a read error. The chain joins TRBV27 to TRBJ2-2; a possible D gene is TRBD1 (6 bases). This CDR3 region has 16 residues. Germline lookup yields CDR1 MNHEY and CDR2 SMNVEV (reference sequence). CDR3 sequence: CASSFLGHTNTGELFF. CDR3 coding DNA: TGTGCCAGCAGTTTCTTGGGACACACGAATACCGGGGAGCTGTTTTTT.

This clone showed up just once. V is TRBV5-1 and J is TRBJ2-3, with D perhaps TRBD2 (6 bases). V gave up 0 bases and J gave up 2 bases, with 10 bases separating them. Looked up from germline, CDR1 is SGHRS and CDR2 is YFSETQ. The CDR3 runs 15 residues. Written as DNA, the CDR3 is TGCGCCAGCAGCTTGGGCGGGGCGGACACAGATACGCAGTATTTT. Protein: CASSLGGADTDTQYF.

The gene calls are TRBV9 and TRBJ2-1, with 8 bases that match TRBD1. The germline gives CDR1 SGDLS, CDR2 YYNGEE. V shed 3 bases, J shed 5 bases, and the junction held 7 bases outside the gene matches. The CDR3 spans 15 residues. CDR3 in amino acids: CASSDPRGLDNEQFF. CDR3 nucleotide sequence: TGTGCCAGCAGCGACCCCAGGGGGCTGGACAATGAGCAGTTCTTC. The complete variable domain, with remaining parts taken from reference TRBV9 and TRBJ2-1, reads DSGVTQTPKHLITATGQRVTLRCSPRSGDLSVYWYQQSLDQGLQFLIQYYNGEERAKGNILERFSAQQFPDLHSELNLSSLELGDSALYFCASSDPRGLDNEQFFGPGTRLTVL.

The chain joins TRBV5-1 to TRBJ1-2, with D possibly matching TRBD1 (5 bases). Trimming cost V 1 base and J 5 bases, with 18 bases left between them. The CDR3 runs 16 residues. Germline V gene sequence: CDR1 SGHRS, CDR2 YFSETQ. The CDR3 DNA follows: TGCGCCAGCAGCTTGTATCAGGGTAGCCTAAGTTATGGCTACACCTTC. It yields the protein CASSLYQGSLSYGYTF.

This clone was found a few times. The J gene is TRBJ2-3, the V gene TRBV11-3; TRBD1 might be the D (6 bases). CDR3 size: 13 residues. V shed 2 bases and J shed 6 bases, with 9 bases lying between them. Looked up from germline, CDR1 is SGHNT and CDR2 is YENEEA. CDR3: CASSLNTGDTQYF. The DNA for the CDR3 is TGTGCCAGCAGCTTAAATACAGGGGATACGCAGTATTTT.

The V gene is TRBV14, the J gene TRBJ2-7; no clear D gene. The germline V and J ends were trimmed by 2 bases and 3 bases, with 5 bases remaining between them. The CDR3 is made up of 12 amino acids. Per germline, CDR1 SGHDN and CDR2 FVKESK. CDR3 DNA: TGTGCCAGCAGCCAATTACACTACGAGCAGTACTTC. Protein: CASSQLHYEQYF.

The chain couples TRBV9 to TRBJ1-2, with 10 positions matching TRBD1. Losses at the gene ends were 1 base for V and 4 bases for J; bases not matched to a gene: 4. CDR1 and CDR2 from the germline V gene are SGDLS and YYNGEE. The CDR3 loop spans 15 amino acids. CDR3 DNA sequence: TGTGCCAGCAGCGTATCGGACAGGGGGTTCTATGGCTACACCTTC. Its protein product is CASSVSDRGFYGYTF.

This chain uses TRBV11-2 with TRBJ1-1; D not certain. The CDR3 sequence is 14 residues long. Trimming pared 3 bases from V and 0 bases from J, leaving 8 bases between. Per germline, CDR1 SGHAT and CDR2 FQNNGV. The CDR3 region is CASSLWQLNTEAFF. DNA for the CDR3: TGTGCCAGCAGCTTGTGGCAACTGAACACTGAAGCTTTCTTT.

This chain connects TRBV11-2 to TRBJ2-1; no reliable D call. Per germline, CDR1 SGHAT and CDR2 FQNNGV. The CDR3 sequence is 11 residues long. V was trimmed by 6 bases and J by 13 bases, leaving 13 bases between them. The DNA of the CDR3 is TGTGCCAGCAGATTGGGCCGTACCCAGTTCTTC. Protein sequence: CASRLGRTQFF.

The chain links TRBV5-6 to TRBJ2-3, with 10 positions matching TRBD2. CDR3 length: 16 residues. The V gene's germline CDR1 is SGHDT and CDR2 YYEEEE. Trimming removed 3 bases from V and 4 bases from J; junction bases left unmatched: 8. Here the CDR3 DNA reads TGTGCCAGCAGCTCACCTAGCGGGGGCCTGCCAGATACGCAGTATTTT. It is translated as CASSSPSGGLPDTQYF. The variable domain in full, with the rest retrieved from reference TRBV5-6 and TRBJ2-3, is DAGVTQSPTHLIKTRGQQVTLRCSPKSGHDTVSWYQQALGQGPQFIFQYYEEEERQRGNFPDRFSGHQFPNYSSELNVNALLLGDSALYLCASSSPSGGLPDTQYFGPGTRLTVL.

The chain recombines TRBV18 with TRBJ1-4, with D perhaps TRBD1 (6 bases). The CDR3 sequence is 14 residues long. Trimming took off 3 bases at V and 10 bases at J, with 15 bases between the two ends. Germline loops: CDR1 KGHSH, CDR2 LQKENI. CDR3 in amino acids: CASSPDRTEGKLFF. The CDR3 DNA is TGTGCCAGCTCACCGGATAGGACAGAGGGAAAACTGTTTTTT.

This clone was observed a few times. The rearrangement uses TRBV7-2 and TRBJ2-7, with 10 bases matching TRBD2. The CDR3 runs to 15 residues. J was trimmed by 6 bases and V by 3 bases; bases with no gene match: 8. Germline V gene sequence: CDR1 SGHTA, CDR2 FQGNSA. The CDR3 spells CASSFQSGGVSEQYF. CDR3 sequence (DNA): TGTGCCAGCAGCTTCCAGAGCGGGGGGGTGTCCGAGCAGTACTTC.

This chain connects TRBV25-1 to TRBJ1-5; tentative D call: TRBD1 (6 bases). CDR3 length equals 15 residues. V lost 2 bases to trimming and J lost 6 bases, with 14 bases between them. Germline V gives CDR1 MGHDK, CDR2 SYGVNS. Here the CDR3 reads CASSEGGRVGQPQHF. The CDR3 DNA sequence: TGTGCCAGCAGTGAAGGGGGCAGGGTCGGTCAGCCCCAGCATTTT.